One sample yielded the 22 T cell receptor beta chains listed below, sequenced in a study of T cell changes during pregnancy in multiple sclerosis. Profiling relied on immunoSEQ multiplex PCR, and the TCRdb table lists in-frame clones only, not all of them. The table lists about 100,000 clones, 90% to 95% of them singletons, with 3% to 3.5% in the top ten. This specimen was peripheral blood, taken after pregnancy. Receptors originate from a female donor with multiple sclerosis, enrolled in a pregnancy study.

The table lists this clone with a count of one. This rearrangement joins TRBV4-1 to TRBJ2-1, with 8 bases fitting TRBD2. The ends lost 0 bases at V and 1 base at J; junction bases unmatched: 8. Germline CDR1 reads MGHRA; CDR2 reads YSYEKL. There are 18 residues in the CDR3. CDR3 in amino acids: CASSQEGLAGNSYNEQFF. DNA for the CDR3: TGCGCCAGCAGCCAAGAAGGGCTAGCGGGCAATTCCTACAATGAGCAGTTCTTC.

The rearrangement joins TRBV2 to TRBJ1-5, with a tentative D call TRBD1 (6 bases). Germline CDR1 and CDR2: SNHLY and FYNNEI. The CDR3 covers 13 residues. Trimming left V 10 bases short and J 2 bases short, with 12 bases between. CDR3 region: CATMDRGNQPQHF. In DNA form, the CDR3 reads TGTGCCACCATGGACAGAGGCAATCAGCCCCAGCATTTT. Based on the CDR3 plus reference TRBV2 and TRBJ1-5, the full variable domain is EPEVTQTPSHQVTQMGQEVILRCVPISNHLYFYWYRQILGQKVEFLVSFYNNEISEKSEIFDDQFSVERPDGSNFTLKIRSTKLEDSAMYFCATMDRGNQPQHFGDGTRLSIL.

CDR3 bases: TGTGCCAGCAGCGTGTCGGGCAGGGGGCTGGGGGAGACCCAGTACTTC. It is translated as CASSVSGRGLGETQYF. The rearrangement links TRBV9 to TRBJ2-5; 8 positions match TRBD1. Germline-derived CDR1 and CDR2 are SGDLS and YYNGEE. This CDR3 is built from 16 residues. Trimming took 2 bases from V and 5 from J; bases not matched to a gene: 11.

Here the CDR3 reads CASNTQSTDTQYF. The CDR3 nucleotides are TGTGCCAGCAACACACAAAGCACAGATACGCAGTATTTT. The rearrangement links TRBV9 to TRBJ2-3; D unclear. Trimming removed 6 bases from V and 0 bases from J, with 8 bases in between. This CDR3 is 13 amino acids long. CDR1 is SGDLS, CDR2 YYNGEE, per germline.

The genes are TRBV5-4 and TRBJ1-1, with 8 bases lining up with TRBD1. After removal of 2 bases from V and 5 bases from J, the junction contained 8 bases not matched to a gene. Germline values: CDR1 SGHNT, CDR2 YYREEE (reference sequence). CDR3 length: 15 amino acids. CDR3 in amino acids: CASSFSQGAGTEAFF. The DNA for the CDR3 is TGTGCCAGCAGCTTCTCTCAGGGGGCGGGAACTGAAGCTTTCTTT.

This chain connects TRBV5-6 to TRBJ1-5; D is unresolved. Trimming took off 7 bases at V and 6 bases at J, with 11 bases between the two ends. The CDR3 runs 12 residues. Germline CDR1 SGHDT, CDR2 YYEEEE. CDR3 in amino acids: CASSSQFQPQHF. The CDR3 bases are TGTGCCAGCTCCTCACAATTTCAGCCCCAGCATTTT.

The genes are TRBV7-3 and TRBJ2-5; 8 bases map to TRBD2. CDR1 SGHTA and CDR2 FQGTGA come from the germline V gene. Trimming at V came to 5 bases and at J to 5 bases, leaving 7 bases not matched to a gene. This CDR3 contains 14 residues. This CDR3 reads CASSRRGGLETQYF. CDR3 DNA sequence: TGTGCCAGCAGCCGCCGGGGGGGCCTCGAGACCCAGTACTTC.

This chain links TRBV4-1 with TRBJ2-1; 15 bases are shared with TRBD2. Germline assignment: CDR1 MGHRA and CDR2 YSYEKL. This CDR3 region has 18 residues. Unmatched junction bases numbered 5, after V lost 1 base and J lost 4 bases. CDR3 nucleotides: TGCGCCAGCAGCCAAGTCGGACTAGCGGGGGGGAATTACAATGAGCAGTTCTTC. It encodes CASSQVGLAGGNYNEQFF.

The CDR3 nucleotides are TGTGCCAGCAGCCAAGACTCGAAGTACACAGATACGCAGTATTTT. Residues: CASSQDSKYTDTQYF. This chain uses TRBV5-4 with TRBJ2-3; unclear D gene. The CDR3 extends over 15 amino acids. CDR1 is SGHNT and CDR2 is YYREEE in the germline V gene (reference sequence). V was cut by 4 bases and J by 2 bases, with 14 bases left in between.

This chain uses TRBV7-8 with TRBJ2-1; 7 nucleotides match TRBD1. With 1 base clipped from V and 5 bases from J, the junction kept 17 bases outside the gene matches. CDR1 and CDR2 (germline): SGHVS, FQNEAQ. CDR3 length equals 19 residues. Here the CDR3 reads CASSLDPPHRGRAHNEQFF. Written as DNA, the CDR3 is TGTGCCAGCAGCTTAGACCCGCCTCACAGGGGACGTGCGCACAATGAGCAGTTCTTC.

The chain is built from TRBV6-5 and TRBJ1-4, with D unresolved. V was cut by 0 bases and J by 8 bases, with 13 bases left in between. CDR3 length: 15 residues. Germline V lookup: CDR1 MNHEY, CDR2 SVGAGI. CDR3 bases: TGTGCCAGCAGTTACTCGGGGAGTGGCGGAGAAAAACTGTTTTTT. Its protein is CASSYSGSGGEKLFF.

The chain couples TRBV7-6 to TRBJ2-1, with D perhaps TRBD2 (5 bases). The CDR3 loop spans 14 amino acids. Germline CDR1 SGHVS, CDR2 FNYEAQ. V lost 1 base, J lost 4 bases, and 8 bases lay in between. CDR3 region: CASSLVSGYNEQFF. The CDR3 DNA reads as TGTGCCAGCAGCTTAGTATCGGGGTACAATGAGCAGTTCTTC.

V gene TRBV11-2 combines with J gene TRBJ2-5; TRBD2 aligns across 12 bases. The CDR3 spans 15 residues. Germline assignment: CDR1 SGHAT and CDR2 FQNNGV. Germline trimming cut 10 bases from V and 2 bases from J; bases unmatched to any gene: 8. The CDR3 sequence is CATSGGAGSQETQYF. As DNA, the CDR3 is TGTGCCACTAGCGGGGGGGCAGGGAGTCAAGAGACCCAGTACTTC.

The gene calls are TRBV9 and TRBJ2-7; possible D gene TRBD1, 6 bases. The CDR3 contains 14 residues. The V gene lost 3 bases and the J gene lost 2 bases, with 12 bases spanning the gap. CDR1 is SGDLS and CDR2 is YYNGEE in the germline V gene. The DNA of the CDR3 is TGTGCCAGCAGCGGGACAGAGAGAACCTACGAGCAGTACTTC. Its translation is CASSGTERTYEQYF. Full variable domain (outside the CDR3, taken from reference TRBV9 and TRBJ2-7): DSGVTQTPKHLITATGQRVTLRCSPRSGDLSVYWYQQSLDQGLQFLIQYYNGEERAKGNILERFSAQQFPDLHSELNLSSLELGDSALYFCASSGTERTYEQYFGPGTRLTVT.

CDR3 amino acids: CASSLGTGRASTNEKLFF. DNA for the CDR3: TGTGCCAGCAGCTTAGGGACAGGCCGAGCCTCAACTAATGAAAAACTGTTTTTT. The chain carries TRBV7-2 and TRBJ1-4, with 7 bases that match TRBD1. The ends lost 1 base at V and 0 bases at J; junction bases unmatched: 8. From germline, CDR1 is SGHTA and CDR2 FQGNSA. The CDR3 totals 18 residues.

The genes are TRBV2 and TRBJ1-3, with D perhaps matching TRBD1 (5 bases). Trimming cost V 2 bases and J 2 bases, with 13 bases left between them. Germline V lookup: CDR1 SNHLY, CDR2 FYNNEI. CDR3 size: 16 residues. CDR3 coding DNA: TGTGCCAGCAGTGAATGGGCAGGGCCTACTGGAAACACCATATATTTT. It yields the protein CASSEWAGPTGNTIYF.

This chain connects TRBV11-2 to TRBJ1-6; 7 bases map to TRBD1. CDR3 length: 14 amino acids. The germline gives CDR1 SGHAT, CDR2 FQNNGV. V gave up 2 bases and J gave up 17 bases; unmatched junction bases: 12. The CDR3 reads CASSLRDSPSLIHF. Written as DNA, the CDR3 is TGTGCCAGCAGCTTACGGGACAGCCCCAGCTTAATCCACTTT.

The rearrangement uses TRBV5-4 and TRBJ2-7; 10 nucleotides agree with TRBD1. V trimming: 3 bases; J trimming: 0 bases; junction bases outside the gene matches: 3. The CDR3 spans 15 residues. Germline V lookup: CDR1 SGHNT, CDR2 YYREEE (reference sequence). CDR3 amino acids: CASSSRQGASYEQYF. As DNA, the CDR3 is TGTGCCAGCAGCTCCCGACAGGGGGCCTCCTACGAGCAGTACTTC.

CDR3 sequence: CASSLSLGGGRTEAFF. The DNA for the CDR3 is TGCGCCAGCAGCTTGTCACTAGGGGGGGGCAGGACTGAAGCTTTCTTT. The gene calls are TRBV5-1 and TRBJ1-1; D is perhaps TRBD1 (6 bases). Between the trimmed V and J ends, which lost 1 base and 5 bases, there was a span of 18 bases. The CDR3 runs to 16 residues. From germline, CDR1 is SGHRS and CDR2 YFSETQ.

This chain links TRBV5-6 with TRBJ1-2; TRBD1 agrees at 7 bases. CDR3 length: 15 amino acids. Per the germline V gene, CDR1 is SGHDT and CDR2 is YYEEEE. V lost 4 bases and J lost 4; bases outside the gene matches: 10. The CDR3 coding sequence is TGTGCCAGCAGCAAACTTGACAGGGACCGCTATGGCTACACCTTC. Translation: CASSKLDRDRYGYTF.

The V gene is TRBV9, the J gene TRBJ1-2; D is unresolved. Germline V gives CDR1 SGDLS, CDR2 YYNGEE. V lost 3 bases, J lost 5 bases, and 23 bases lay in between. The CDR3 sequence is 17 residues long. The CDR3: CASSAFGPDPFRYGYTF. The CDR3 nucleotides are TGTGCCAGCAGCGCCTTTGGCCCCGATCCGTTTCGTTATGGCTACACCTTC.

This chain joins TRBV25-1 and TRBJ2-5, with D possibly TRBD1 on 5 matching bases. Between the trimmed V and J ends, which lost 2 bases and 5 bases, there was a span of 21 bases. The length of the CDR3 is 17 residues. Germline values: CDR1 MGHDK, CDR2 SYGVNS. CDR3 amino acids: CASSEPQGLRSMETQYF. The CDR3 nucleotides are TGTGCCAGCAGTGAACCCCAGGGTTTAAGGAGTATGGAGACCCAGTACTTC.